Below, 5 T cell receptor beta chains from the same sample are listed, as sequenced in a study of CD8 T cells in ankylosing spondylitis. The study, taken as a whole, reports: Seemingly characteristic of ankylosing spondylitis blood was a TCR beta motif consisting of about 8 highly homologous variants.

TCRdb redid the calling of the 5' RACE reads with MiXCR, one entry per CDR3 protein. The table records 200,000 to 250,000 distinct CDR3 sequences, 7% to 8% of them present only once. These receptors lack a known antigen. Specimen: blood, either unsorted or a sorted T cell fraction (not recorded which). These receptors were obtained from a male donor with ankylosing spondylitis.

This clonotype was detected ten times or more. This sequence joins TRBV7-6 and TRBJ2-2; D not certain. V was pared by 3 bases and J by 0 bases, with 8 bases between. CDR1 is SGHVS, CDR2 FNYEAQ, per germline. The CDR3 has 15 residues. CDR3 protein: CASSFGSTNTGELFF. As DNA, the CDR3 is TGTGCCAGCAGCTTCGGCAGCACGAACACCGGGGAGCTGTTTTTT.

V and J are TRBV6-2 or TRBV6-3 and TRBJ2-3; D is perhaps TRBD2 (6 bases). V was shortened by 5 bases and J by 2 bases, with 17 bases between the two germline ends. The CDR3 totals 16 residues. CDR1 is MNHEY, CDR2 SVGEGT, per germline. The CDR3 protein is CASSGLTGDNTDTQYF. In DNA form, the CDR3 reads TGTGCCAGCAGTGGCCTGACGGGAGACAACACAGATACGCAGTATTTT.

At least ten counts were recorded for this clonotype. The chain couples TRBV10-3 to TRBJ2-7, with D tentatively TRBD2 (6 bases). In germline, CDR1 is ENHRY, CDR2 SYGVKD. The length of the CDR3 is 13 residues. Between the trimmed V and J ends, which lost 6 bases and 7 bases, there was a span of 16 bases. CDR3 nucleotides: TGTGCCATCAGACTCGGGCCGGAGGGGGAGCAGTACTTC. Protein sequence: CAIRLGPEGEQYF.

This clonotype appeared a few times. The chain links TRBV20-1 to TRBJ2-7, with D uncertain. The V and J ends lost 3 bases and 0 bases respectively, with 24 bases between them. The CDR3 consists of 18 residues. The germline gives CDR1 DFQATT, CDR2 SNEGSKA (reference sequence). CDR3 sequence (DNA): TGCAGTGCTAGCCCCTCCCCTATCGGCGACGAAAGCTCCTACGAGCAGTACTTC. Amino acids: CSASPSPIGDESSYEQYF.

The sample holds many counts of this clonotype. The chain links TRBV5-5 to TRBJ2-2, with 7 bases that match TRBD1. The CDR3 length is 17 residues. Germline V gene sequence: CDR1 SGHKS, CDR2 YYEKEE (reference sequence). Trimming took 1 base from V and 4 from J; bases not matched to a gene: 10. CDR3 in amino acids: CASSLRTGTSGTGELFF. In DNA form, the CDR3 reads TGTGCCAGCAGCTTGAGGACAGGCACTTCGGGCACCGGGGAGCTGTTTTTT.